What follows are 26 T cell receptor beta chains derived from one specimen sequenced in a study of Graves' ophthalmopathy and Graves' hyperthyroidism. Scientists amplified the TCR beta CDR3 regions from RNA transcripts. First-round RT-PCR used HTBI primers; second-round multiplex PCR followed. TCRdb re-called the multiplex PCR reads with MiXCR, one entry per CDR3 protein. The sample records roughly 480,000 distinct CDR3 sequences, 13% to 15% being singletons. Sequencing was done on a sample of blood. These receptor sequences come from a woman aged 25 to 45 with Graves' ophthalmopathy.

This clonotype was found many times. The chain has TRBV20-1 and TRBJ1-6; no definite D call. This CDR3 is built from 15 residues. Per the germline V gene, CDR1 is DFQATT and CDR2 is SNEGSKA (reference sequence). V lost 6 bases, J lost 3 bases, and 15 bases lay in between. The CDR3 bases are TGCAGTGCCAGCCGGGGAGGAGACTATAATTCACCCCTCCACTTT. The encoded protein is CSASRGGDYNSPLHF.

This clonotype was observed at least ten times. This chain links TRBV12-5 with TRBJ1-1; no reliable D call. The CDR3 has 11 amino acids. Trimming cost V 7 bases and J 5 bases, with 8 bases left between them. Germline loops: CDR1 LGHNT, CDR2 FRNRAP. The CDR3 spells CASEDRTEAFF. The CDR3 region has the DNA TGTGCTAGTGAAGATAGGACTGAAGCTTTCTTT.

A few counts support this clonotype. The J gene is TRBJ1-6, the V gene TRBV12-3 or TRBV12-4, with TRBD1 matching over 7 bases. The CDR3 contains 13 residues. V shed 6 bases, J shed 6 bases, and the junction held 2 bases outside the gene matches. CDR3 protein: CASRWDSNSPLHF. The CDR3 region has the DNA TGTGCCAGCAGGTGGGACAGTAATTCACCCCTCCACTTT.

The gene calls are TRBV12-5 and TRBJ1-1; TRBD1 agrees at 9 bases. The V segment lost 0 bases and the J segment 1 base; nucleotides outside the gene matches: 3. Germline values: CDR1 LGHNT, CDR2 FRNRAP. The CDR3 spans 16 residues. CDR3 residues: CASGLVVGQGNTEAFF. CDR3 bases: TGTGCTAGTGGTTTGGTAGTGGGACAGGGGAACACTGAAGCTTTCTTT.

This clonotype was recorded at least ten times. V and J are TRBV2 and TRBJ1-1; no firm D call. The length of the CDR3 is 12 residues. The V end lost 3 bases, the J end lost 5 bases, and 7 bases lay between the germline ends. Looked up from germline, CDR1 is SNHLY and CDR2 is FYNNEI. CDR3 region: CASSDGRTEAFF. The CDR3 DNA reads TGTGCCAGCAGTGATGGTAGAACTGAAGCTTTCTTT.

This clonotype was detected ten times or more. The chain employs TRBV28 and TRBJ2-3; D possibly corresponds to TRBD2 (5 bases). Trimming pared 2 bases from V and 2 bases from J, leaving 11 bases between. The CDR3 length is 15 residues. Germline V CDR1 and CDR2: MDHEN, SYDVKM. CDR3 bases: TGTGCCAGCAGTTTAGGGCGGGCTATCACAGATACGCAGTATTTT. The encoded protein is CASSLGRAITDTQYF.

This clonotype came up many times. This chain links TRBV28 with TRBJ1-2, with 10 bases identical to TRBD1. This CDR3 is built from 14 residues. Germline V gene data show CDR1 as MDHEN and CDR2 as SYDVKM. V was pared by 5 bases and J by 4 bases, with 4 bases of the junction left unmatched. CDR3 residues: CASSGRDRGYGYTF. CDR3 DNA: TGTGCCAGCAGTGGCCGGGACAGGGGCTATGGCTACACCTTC.

The table lists this clonotype with a count of one. This chain connects TRBV20-1 to TRBJ1-1; D gene ambiguous. The V gene lost 6 bases and the J gene lost 5 bases, with 13 bases spanning the gap. Germline lookup yields CDR1 DFQATT and CDR2 SNEGSKA (reference sequence). This CDR3 is 12 amino acids long. The chain's CDR3 is CSAQPSVTEAFF. The CDR3 bases are TGCAGTGCCCAGCCAAGTGTGACTGAAGCTTTCTTT.

The chain employs TRBV12-3 or TRBV12-4 and TRBJ2-5, with 14 bases that match TRBD2. V trimming: 6 bases; J trimming: 5 bases; junction bases outside the gene matches: 11. The CDR3 loop spans 17 amino acids. CDR3 sequence: CASSLAGLAGGKETQYF. The CDR3, as DNA: TGTGCCAGCAGCCTAGCCGGACTAGCGGGGGGTAAGGAGACCCAGTACTTC.

This clonotype was recorded at least ten times. The CDR3 here is CASSLRRGNTEAFF. The CDR3 coding sequence is TGTGCCAGCAGCTTAAGAAGGGGGAACACTGAAGCTTTCTTT. The chain has TRBV7-8 and TRBJ1-1; the D gene is possibly TRBD1 (5 bases). Germline CDR1 SGHVS, CDR2 FQNEAQ. The CDR3 is made up of 14 amino acids. Between the trimmed V and J ends, which lost 2 bases and 1 base, there was a span of 8 bases.

This clonotype was recorded at least ten times. This chain joins TRBV19 and TRBJ2-7, with D perhaps TRBD2 (6 bases). Germline V CDR1 and CDR2: LNHDA, SQIVND (reference sequence). The CDR3 loop spans 14 amino acids. V lost 6 bases and J 2 bases, leaving 14 bases between the germline ends. The CDR3 DNA sequence: TGTGCCAGTAGGATTAGCGGAGGAACCTACGAGCAGTACTTC. Translated, it gives CASRISGGTYEQYF.

There are many counts of this clonotype. The DNA of the CDR3 is TGTGCCAGCAGTATGCGGACGGGAGCCAGCTCTGGAAACACCATATATTTT. It is translated as CASSMRTGASSGNTIYF. This chain connects TRBV6-4 to TRBJ1-3; no definite D call. There are 17 residues in the CDR3. CDR1 and CDR2 from the germline V gene are MRHNA and SNTAGT. V lost 5 bases and J 0 bases, leaving 17 bases between the germline ends.

The table lists this clonotype with many counts. The V call is TRBV28, the J call TRBJ1-2; TRBD1 aligns across 8 bases. V lost 9 bases to trimming and J lost 0 bases; unmatched junction nucleotides: 3. In germline, CDR1 is MDHEN, CDR2 SYDVKM. This CDR3 has 13 amino acids. The CDR3 DNA is TGTGCCAGTGGACAGGGAGCTAACTATGGCTACACCTTC. This gives the protein CASGQGANYGYTF.

This clonotype has only a few counts. The chain employs TRBV12-3 or TRBV12-4 and TRBJ1-6; no firm D call. The CDR3 covers 13 residues. The V end was cut by 7 bases, the J end by 9 bases, with 13 bases between. The CDR3 nucleotides read TGTGCCAGCAACAAGTGGGGTTCTTCACCCCTCCACTTT. This gives the protein CASNKWGSSPLHF.

This clonotype has ten or more counts. This chain's CDR3 is CASSIDLWGRTNTEAFF. CDR3 DNA sequence: TGTGCCAGTAGTATAGATCTATGGGGCAGAACGAACACTGAAGCTTTCTTT. V is TRBV19 and J is TRBJ1-1; a possible D gene is TRBD1 (5 bases). Trimming took off 0 bases at V and 1 base at J, with 15 bases between the two ends. The CDR3 runs 17 residues. CDR1 is LNHDA and CDR2 is SQIVND in the germline V gene (reference sequence).

The rearrangement joins TRBV12-3 or TRBV12-4 to TRBJ1-2; the D is unclear. The CDR3 has 13 amino acids. V dropped 6 bases and J dropped 8 bases, with 16 bases sitting between them. The CDR3 sequence: CASSFGSAGGYTF. The DNA of the CDR3 is TGTGCCAGCAGCTTCGGGTCAGCTGGGGGCTACACCTTC.

This clonotype has a count of ten or more. CDR3 in amino acids: CASRFDRGFAEQYF. The CDR3 DNA is TGTGCCAGCAGATTTGACAGGGGGTTCGCCGAGCAGTACTTC. The chain joins TRBV11-2 to TRBJ2-7; 9 nucleotides agree with TRBD1. There are 14 residues in the CDR3. Germline V CDR1 and CDR2: SGHAT, FQNNGV. The V and J ends lost 6 bases and 6 bases, in that order; junction bases with no gene match: 9.

The table lists this clonotype with many counts. The gene calls are TRBV20-1 and TRBJ1-2; D gene unclear. Trimming took off 5 bases at V and 5 bases at J, with 15 bases between the two ends. The CDR3 is made up of 13 amino acids. Looked up from germline, CDR1 is DFQATT and CDR2 is SNEGSKA (reference sequence). The CDR3 reads CSAAAEASYGYTF. CDR3 DNA sequence: TGCAGTGCTGCCGCAGAAGCATCTTATGGCTACACCTTC.

This clonotype showed up many times. This chain connects TRBV20-1 to TRBJ2-7, with TRBD2 identical over 11 bases. Unmatched junction bases numbered 2, after V lost 3 bases and J lost 1 base. The length of the CDR3 is 14 residues. The germline V gene has CDR1 DFQATT and CDR2 SNEGSKA (reference sequence). The CDR3 coding sequence is TGCAGTGCTAGGTTAGCGGGAGGGTCCTACGAGCAGTACTTC. Translating gives CSARLAGGSYEQYF.

The sample holds many counts of this clonotype. V and J are TRBV29-1 and TRBJ2-5; 10 bases fit TRBD1. This CDR3 is 14 amino acids long. V lost 3 bases, J lost 5 bases, and 6 bases stayed unmatched. Germline assignment: CDR1 SQVTM and CDR2 ANQGSEA. This CDR3 reads CSVEGTGVWETQYF. For the CDR3, the DNA is TGCAGCGTTGAGGGGACAGGGGTATGGGAGACCCAGTACTTC. The complete variable domain, with remaining parts taken from reference TRBV29-1 and TRBJ2-5, reads SAVISQKPSRDICQRGTSLTIQCQVDSQVTMMFWYRQQPGQSLTLIATANQGSEATYESGFVIDKFPISRPNLTFSTLTVSNMSPEDSSIYLCSVEGTGVWETQYFGPGTRLLVL.

This clonotype was observed a few times. The chain carries TRBV19 and TRBJ1-1; 8 nucleotides line up with TRBD1. Trimming cost V 7 bases and J 5 bases; bases outside gene matches: 9. The length of the CDR3 is 14 residues. The V gene's germline CDR1 is LNHDA and CDR2 SQIVND (reference sequence). CDR3 nucleotides: TGTGCCAGTATTAAGACAGGGGATAGGACTGAAGCTTTCTTT. It is translated as CASIKTGDRTEAFF.

This clonotype was picked up a small number of times. The chain uses TRBV19 and TRBJ2-1; D not resolved. The CDR3 is 12 residues long. Germline V lookup: CDR1 LNHDA, CDR2 SQIVND (reference sequence). The germline V and J ends were trimmed by 4 bases and 10 bases, with 11 bases remaining between them. The CDR3 loop is CASSTTRSEQFF. The CDR3 DNA reads as TGTGCCAGTAGTACTACCCGGAGCGAGCAGTTCTTC.

Ten or more counts support this clonotype. This rearrangement joins TRBV7-3 to TRBJ2-5; TRBD1 or TRBD2 may be the D gene (5 bases each). This CDR3 has 15 residues. V lost 1 base and J 5 bases, leaving 14 bases between the germline ends. From germline, CDR1 is SGHTA and CDR2 FQGTGA. CDR3 nucleotides: TGTGCCAGCAGCTTAATTGGGGGATCCGGGGAGACCCAGTACTTC. It specifies CASSLIGGSGETQYF.

This clonotype was seen many times. The V gene is TRBV11-2, the J gene TRBJ2-7, with D perhaps TRBD1 (5 bases). Germline-derived CDR1 and CDR2 are SGHAT and FQNNGV. The V and J ends lost 1 base and 6 bases respectively, with 7 bases between them. The length of the CDR3 is 12 residues. In DNA, the CDR3 is TGTGCCAGCAGCTTAGCAGGGCTCGAGCAGTACTTC. It specifies CASSLAGLEQYF.

This clonotype was seen ten or more times. The chain employs TRBV7-3 and TRBJ2-4, with 8 bases lining up with TRBD1. The CDR3 runs 15 residues. Trimming took 2 bases from V and 4 from J; bases not matched to a gene: 4. Germline V gene data show CDR1 as SGHTA and CDR2 as FQGTGA. The CDR3 reads CASSLSRTGKNIQYF. Here the CDR3 DNA reads TGTGCCAGCAGCTTATCCAGGACAGGGAAAAACATTCAGTACTTC.

This clonotype was found once. CDR3 in DNA: TGCGCCAGCAGCCACGAATCGGACAGCTCCTACGAGCAGTACTTC. This gives the protein CASSHESDSSYEQYF. The chain links TRBV4-3 to TRBJ2-7, with D possibly TRBD1 on 6 matching bases. Deletions cut 3 bases from V and 0 bases from J, with 12 bases between. The CDR3 has 15 residues. Germline V gene data show CDR1 as LGHNA and CDR2 as YSLEER.